These 18 T cell receptor beta chains came from one sample sequenced in a study of blood T cells in healthy people across ages. A J-beta primer mix and a sample-barcoded 5' primer were used in a second PCR of roughly 6 to 11 cycles. TCRdb processed the 5' RACE reads anew with MiXCR; each CDR3 protein has one entry. Of 750,000 to 850,000 distinct CDR3 sequences listed, 25% are singletons. These data also formed part of another study, on T cells of mothers and their children.

Sequencing was performed on blood. These receptors all stem from a boy aged 5-17 years in good health.

V usage is TRBV28 and J usage is TRBJ2-5, with D perhaps matching TRBD1 (6 bases). The J call may be faulty, since TRBJ2-7 better matches the DNA end. The CDR3 has 16 amino acids. The germline CDR1 and CDR2 sequences are MDHEN and SYDVKM. This CDR3 reads CASSPYPDSSSYEQYF. As DNA, the CDR3 is TGTGCCAGCAGTCCGTACCCGGACAGTTCTTCCTACGAGCAGTACTTC.

The chain has TRBV29-1 and TRBJ2-4, with a weak D call TRBD2 (6 bases). The CDR3 consists of 14 residues. Germline V lookup: CDR1 SQVTM, CDR2 ANQGSEA. With 0 bases removed from V and 2 bases from J, the gap between germline ends came to 8 bases. Here the CDR3 reads CSVEEGGPKNIQYF. The CDR3 DNA reads as TGCAGCGTTGAAGAGGGGGGTCCCAAAAACATTCAGTACTTC.

V gene TRBV9 combines with J gene TRBJ2-5; 9 bases fit TRBD2. V was clipped by 7 bases and J by 2 bases; unmatched bases: 9. Germline lookup yields CDR1 SGDLS and CDR2 YYNGEE. The CDR3 sequence is 15 residues long. CDR3 residues: CASGLSGGQQETQYF. In DNA, the CDR3 is TGTGCCAGCGGCCTTAGCGGGGGCCAGCAAGAGACCCAGTACTTC.

This clonotype has at least ten counts. The chain is built from TRBV12-3 or TRBV12-4 and TRBJ2-2; 7 nucleotides align to TRBD1. The CDR3 totals 15 residues. J was trimmed by 6 bases and V by 3 bases; bases with no gene match: 7. CDR3 loop: CASSLLSQGAGELFF. CDR3 nucleotides: TGTGCCAGCAGTTTGCTAAGTCAGGGGGCCGGGGAGCTGTTTTTT.

This chain uses TRBV5-5 with TRBJ2-4; 7 bases line up with TRBD1. CDR1 is SGHKS, CDR2 YYEKEE, per germline (reference sequence). This CDR3 has 14 residues. V shed 6 bases, J shed 5 bases, and the junction held 8 bases outside the gene matches. Here the CDR3 DNA reads TGTGCCAGCAACCCTTTGGGACAGCAAAACATTCAGTACTTC. Translation gives CASNPLGQQNIQYF.

The CDR3 nucleotides are TGCGCCAGCAGCTTGGACCTAGCGGGAGGGCGAGAGACCCAGTACTTC. This codes for CASSLDLAGGRETQYF. The J gene is TRBJ2-5, the V gene TRBV5-1, with TRBD2 matching 12 bases. The CDR3 has 16 residues. The junction had 4 bases not matched to a gene; V was cut back by 0 bases and J by 4 bases. Germline CDR1 reads SGHRS; CDR2 reads YFSETQ.

V is TRBV12-3 or TRBV12-4 and J is TRBJ2-1, with 8 bases lining up with TRBD2. Judging by the DNA end, TRBJ2-5 fits better; the J call may be wrong. The CDR3 sequence is 15 residues long. CDR3 sequence reads: CASSLDRAGVETQYF. The CDR3 DNA sequence: TGTGCCAGCAGTTTAGATCGAGCGGGAGTGGAGACCCAGTACTTC.

This clonotype was counted a few times. This chain uses TRBV30 with TRBJ2-2; D is perhaps TRBD1 or TRBD2 (5 bases each). CDR1 is GTSNPN, CDR2 SVGIG, per germline (reference sequence). This CDR3 has 13 residues. V lost 7 bases and J lost 3, with 12 bases in between. This CDR3 reads CASGTLYTGELFF. DNA of the CDR3: TGTGCCTCCGGGACCCTCTACACCGGGGAGCTGTTTTTT. The entire variable domain, with the rest obtained from reference TRBV30 and TRBJ2-2, is as follows: SQTIHQWPATLVQPVGSPLSLECTVEGTSNPNLYWYRQAAGRGLQLLFYSVGIGQISSEVPQNLSASRPQDRQFILSSKKLLLSDSGFYLCASGTLYTGELFFGEGSRLTVL.

This clonotype appeared a few times. V and J are TRBV29-1 and TRBJ2-1; 9 bases are a match to TRBD2. The CDR3 is made up of 14 amino acids. Germline V gives CDR1 SQVTM, CDR2 ANQGSEA. V gave up 2 bases and J gave up 3 bases; unmatched junction bases: 2. In DNA, the CDR3 is TGCAGCGTTGAAAGAGCGGGGGGCTACAATGAGCAGTTCTTC. Its protein product is CSVERAGGYNEQFF.

As for this clonotype: Relative to the germline gene, one junction end is altered; a read error may explain this. The CDR3 is CASRAQGAGDNGQFF. DNA of the CDR3: TGTGCCAGCAGAGCACAGGGGGCAGGGGACAATGGGCAGTTCTTC. V usage is TRBV7-9 and J usage is TRBJ2-1; 9 nucleotides agree with TRBD1. Germline V gives CDR1 SEHNR, CDR2 FQNEAQ (reference sequence). CDR3 length: 15 amino acids.

This clonotype appeared a few times. This chain joins TRBV15 and TRBJ2-2, with a weak D call TRBD2 (6 bases). The germline V gene encodes CDR1 LNHNV and CDR2 YYDKDF (reference sequence). Trimming shortened V by 0 bases and J by 7 bases, and 9 bases separated the two germline ends. The CDR3 extends over 14 amino acids. The DNA for the CDR3 is TGTGCCACCAGCAGAGATCGGGGGATCGGGGAGCTGTTTTTT. Translation: CATSRDRGIGELFF.

This sequence joins TRBV20-1 and TRBJ2-7, with D possibly being TRBD1 (5 bases). Trimming pared 0 bases from V and 7 bases from J, leaving 19 bases between. This CDR3 spans 15 amino acids. Germline V gives CDR1 DFQATT, CDR2 SNEGSKA (reference sequence). In nucleotides, the CDR3 is TGCAGTGCTAGAGATAAGACGGACACTACGGGTGAGCAGTACTTC. Its protein product is CSARDKTDTTGEQYF.

V usage is TRBV11-2 and J usage is TRBJ2-7; tentatively, D is TRBD2 (5 bases). Deletions cut 5 bases from V and 3 bases from J, with 11 bases between. The CDR3 totals 13 residues. Germline-derived CDR1 and CDR2 are SGHAT and FQNNGV. The CDR3 nucleotides are TGTGCCAGCAGCGATCGCGGGTTCTACGAGCAGTACTTC. Translation: CASSDRGFYEQYF.

Written as DNA, the CDR3 is TGTGCCAGCAGCTTAGGGTACTTGGAGGCTTTCTTT. Translation gives CASSLGYLEAFF. The gene calls are TRBV7-9 and TRBJ1-1; D is unresolved. V lost 1 base and J lost 11, with 11 bases in between. Germline V gene data show CDR1 as SEHNR and CDR2 as FQNEAQ (reference sequence). CDR3 size: 12 residues.

This clonotype appeared a few times. The chain couples TRBV5-1 to TRBJ1-2, with D possibly being TRBD1 (6 bases). The CDR3 length is 13 residues. The V gene's germline CDR1 is SGHRS and CDR2 YFSETQ. The V end lost 0 bases, the J end lost 8 bases, and 11 bases lay between the germline ends. As DNA, the CDR3 is TGCGCCAGCAGCTTGGAGGGGGGCCTCGGCTACACCTTC. Amino acid sequence: CASSLEGGLGYTF.

This clonotype has more than one count but fewer than ten. The CDR3, as DNA: TGTGCCAGCAGCACAAGGGGACAGAGACGACTCTACGAGCAGTACTTC. It translates to CASSTRGQRRLYEQYF. This chain uses TRBV21-1 with TRBJ2-7; the table's D gene call, TRBD1, was not cross checked with the DNA. TRBV21-1 is flagged as a pseudogene. This CDR3 is built from 16 residues.

This clonotype was picked up a small number of times. The chain recombines TRBV7-8 with TRBJ1-1; maybe TRBD1 (5 bases). Germline V gene data show CDR1 as SGHVS and CDR2 as FQNEAQ. The CDR3 has 12 amino acids. V was clipped by 2 bases and J by 8 bases, with 9 bases between them. The CDR3 reads CASSLRQKEAFF. CDR3 nucleotide sequence: TGTGCCAGCAGCTTAAGACAGAAAGAAGCTTTCTTT. Using reference TRBV7-8 and TRBJ1-1 for the parts outside the CDR3, the full variable domain is GAGVSQSPRYKVAKRGQDVALRCDPISGHVSLFWYQQALGQGPEFLTYFQNEAQLDKSGLPSDRFFAERPEGSVSTLKIQRTQQEDSAVYLCASSLRQKEAFFGQGTRLTVV.

V is TRBV11-2 and J is TRBJ2-5; D gene uncertain. The DNA end is more similar to TRBJ2-1, so the J call may be wrong. The CDR3 consists of 13 residues. Germline V CDR1 and CDR2: SGHAT, FQNNGV. CDR3 coding DNA: TGTGCCAGCAGCTCCCTTAGGACCAATGAGCAGTTCTTC. Translating gives CASSSLRTNEQFF.